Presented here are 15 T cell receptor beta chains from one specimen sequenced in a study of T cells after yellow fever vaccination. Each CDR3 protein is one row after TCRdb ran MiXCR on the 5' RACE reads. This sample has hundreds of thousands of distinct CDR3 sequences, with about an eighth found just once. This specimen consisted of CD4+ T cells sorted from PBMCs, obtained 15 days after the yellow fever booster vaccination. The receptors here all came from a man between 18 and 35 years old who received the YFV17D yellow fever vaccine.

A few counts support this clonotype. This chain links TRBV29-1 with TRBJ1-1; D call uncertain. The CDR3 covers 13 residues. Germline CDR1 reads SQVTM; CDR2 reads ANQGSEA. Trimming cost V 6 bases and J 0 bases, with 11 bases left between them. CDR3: CSVHGIMNTEAFF. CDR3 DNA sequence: TGCAGCGTCCACGGAATCATGAACACTGAAGCTTTCTTT.

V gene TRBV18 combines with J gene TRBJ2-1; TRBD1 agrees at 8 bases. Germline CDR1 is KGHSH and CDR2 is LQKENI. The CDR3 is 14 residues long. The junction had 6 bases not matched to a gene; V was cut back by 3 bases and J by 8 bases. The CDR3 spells CASSPTTGEYEQFF. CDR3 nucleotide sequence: TGTGCCAGCTCACCCACGACAGGGGAGTATGAGCAGTTCTTC.

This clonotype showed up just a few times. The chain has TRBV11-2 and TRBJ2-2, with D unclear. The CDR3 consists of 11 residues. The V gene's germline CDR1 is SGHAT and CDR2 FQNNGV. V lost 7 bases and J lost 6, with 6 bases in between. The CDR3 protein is CASNGAGELFF. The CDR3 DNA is TGTGCCAGCAATGGCGCCGGGGAGCTGTTTTTT. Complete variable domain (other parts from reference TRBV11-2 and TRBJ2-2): EAGVAQSPRYKIIEKRQSVAFWCNPISGHATLYWYQQILGQGPKLLIQFQNNGVVDDSQLPKDRFSAERLKGVDSTLKIQPAKLEDSAVYLCASNGAGELFFGEGSRLTVL.

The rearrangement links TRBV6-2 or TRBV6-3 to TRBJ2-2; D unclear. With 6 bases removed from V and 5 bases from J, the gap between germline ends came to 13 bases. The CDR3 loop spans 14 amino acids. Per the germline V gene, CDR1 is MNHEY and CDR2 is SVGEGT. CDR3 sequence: CASRALAGTGELFF. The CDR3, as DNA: TGTGCCAGCAGGGCCCTGGCAGGTACCGGGGAGCTGTTTTTT.

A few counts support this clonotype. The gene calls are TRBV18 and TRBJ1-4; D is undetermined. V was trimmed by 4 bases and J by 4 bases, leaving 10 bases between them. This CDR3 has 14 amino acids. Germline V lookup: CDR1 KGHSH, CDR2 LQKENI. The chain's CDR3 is CASSRRENNEKLFF. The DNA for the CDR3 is TGTGCCAGCTCACGTCGGGAGAATAATGAAAAACTGTTTTTT.

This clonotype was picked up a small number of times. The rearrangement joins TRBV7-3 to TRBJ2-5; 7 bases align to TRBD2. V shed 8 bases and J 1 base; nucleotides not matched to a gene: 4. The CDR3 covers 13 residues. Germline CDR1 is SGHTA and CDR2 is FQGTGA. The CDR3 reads CASGSGAQETQYF. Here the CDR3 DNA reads TGTGCCAGCGGGAGCGGGGCCCAAGAGACCCAGTACTTC.

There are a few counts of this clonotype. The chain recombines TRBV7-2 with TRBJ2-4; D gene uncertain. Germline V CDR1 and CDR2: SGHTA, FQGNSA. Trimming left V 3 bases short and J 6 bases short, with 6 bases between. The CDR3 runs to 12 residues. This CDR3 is CASSFPGNIQYF. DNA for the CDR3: TGTGCCAGCAGCTTCCCGGGAAACATTCAGTACTTC.

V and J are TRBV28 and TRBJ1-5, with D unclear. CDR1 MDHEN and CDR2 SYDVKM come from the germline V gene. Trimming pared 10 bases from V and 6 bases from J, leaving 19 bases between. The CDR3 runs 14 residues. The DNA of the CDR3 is TGTGCCACCCTAAGGTGGGGTTACGGTCAGCCCCAGCATTTT. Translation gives CATLRWGYGQPQHF.

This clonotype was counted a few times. The CDR3 region has the DNA TGTGCCACCAGCTTGGACGGGAACACCGGGGAGCTGTTTTTT. Encoded protein: CATSLDGNTGELFF. The gene calls are TRBV15 and TRBJ2-2; no clear D. The CDR3 consists of 14 residues. The germline V gene encodes CDR1 LNHNV and CDR2 YYDKDF (reference sequence). Trimming took 5 bases from V and 1 from J, leaving 8 bases between them.

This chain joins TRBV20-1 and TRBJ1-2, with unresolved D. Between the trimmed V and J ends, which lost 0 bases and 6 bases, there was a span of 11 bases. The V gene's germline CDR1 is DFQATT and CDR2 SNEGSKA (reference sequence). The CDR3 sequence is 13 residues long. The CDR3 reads CSARDPRVHGYTF. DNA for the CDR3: TGCAGTGCTAGAGACCCCCGGGTTCATGGCTACACCTTC.

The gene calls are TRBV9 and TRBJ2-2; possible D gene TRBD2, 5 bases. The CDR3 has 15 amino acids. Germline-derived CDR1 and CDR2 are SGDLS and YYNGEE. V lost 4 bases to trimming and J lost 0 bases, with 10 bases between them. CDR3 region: CASSPRVTNTGELFF. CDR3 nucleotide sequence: TGTGCCAGCAGCCCGAGGGTTACGAACACCGGGGAGCTGTTTTTT. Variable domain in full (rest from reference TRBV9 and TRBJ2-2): DSGVTQTPKHLITATGQRVTLRCSPRSGDLSVYWYQQSLDQGLQFLIQYYNGEERAKGNILERFSAQQFPDLHSELNLSSLELGDSALYFCASSPRVTNTGELFFGEGSRLTVL.

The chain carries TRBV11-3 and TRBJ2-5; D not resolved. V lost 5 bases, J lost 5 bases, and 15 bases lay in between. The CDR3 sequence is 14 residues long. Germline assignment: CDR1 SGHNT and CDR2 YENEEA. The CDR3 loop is CASSHIRSQETQYF. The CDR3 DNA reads TGTGCCAGCAGCCACATCAGGTCCCAGGAGACCCAGTACTTC.

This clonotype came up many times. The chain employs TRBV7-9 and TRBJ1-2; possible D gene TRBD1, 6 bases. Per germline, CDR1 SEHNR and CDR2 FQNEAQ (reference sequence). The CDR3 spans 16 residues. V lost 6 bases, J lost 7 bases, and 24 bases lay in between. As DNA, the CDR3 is TGTGCCAGCAGGTTCCCGCGCCGGGACAAGGACGCTGGCTACACCTTC. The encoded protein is CASRFPRRDKDAGYTF.

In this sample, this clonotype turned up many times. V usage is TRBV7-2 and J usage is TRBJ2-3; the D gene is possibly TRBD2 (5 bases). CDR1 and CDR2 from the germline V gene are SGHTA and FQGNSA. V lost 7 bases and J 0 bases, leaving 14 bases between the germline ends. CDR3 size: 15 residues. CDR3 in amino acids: CASTNKRSSTDTQYF. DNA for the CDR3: TGTGCCAGCACCAACAAGCGGTCTAGCACAGATACGCAGTATTTT.

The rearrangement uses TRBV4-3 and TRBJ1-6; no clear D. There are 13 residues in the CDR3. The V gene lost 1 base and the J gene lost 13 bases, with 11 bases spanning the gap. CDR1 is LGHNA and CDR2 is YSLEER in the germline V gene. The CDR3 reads CASSQGTAGPLHF. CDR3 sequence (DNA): TGCGCCAGCAGCCAAGGTACAGCCGGGCCCCTCCACTTT.